The T cell receptor (beta chain) described here comes from a study of blood T cell repertoires in COVID-19. Study context: Some COVID-19 samples were acute and others convalescent; all came from the United States, Italy and Spain. The analysed material was cDNA or gDNA that came from T cells, B-cell-depleted T cells, or PBMCs.

Method: immunoSEQ multiplex PCR; TCRdb's copy keeps in-frame clones and lacks some. The sample consists of around 260,000 clones, approximately 90% of them appearing once. Trimming left V 3 bases short and J 0 bases short, with 21 bases between. Germline-derived CDR1 and CDR2 are SGHTA and FQGNSA. The CDR3 has 18 amino acids. The source is a woman in her thirties with active or convalescent COVID-19. This chain joins TRBV7-2 and TRBJ2-7; D is perhaps TRBD2 (6 bases). Sequences were obtained from peripheral blood. The CDR3 DNA is TGTGCCAGCAGCTTCCGCTCCACGACCCTAGCGAACTCCTACGAGCAGTACTTC. It is translated as CASSFRSTTLANSYEQYF.